The 28 T cell receptor beta chains listed next were all sequenced from one sample in a study of Graves' ophthalmopathy and Graves' hyperthyroidism. Amplification targeted the TCR beta CDR3 regions, with RNA transcripts as the source material. First-round RT-PCR used HTBI primers; second-round multiplex PCR followed. TCRdb reprocessed the multiplex PCR reads with MiXCR, giving one entry per CDR3 protein. This sample carries over 500,000 distinct CDR3 sequences, about a fifth of them seen once, and the ten largest clones take roughly 7.4%. Material: peripheral blood. These receptors came from a woman aged 18 to 35 with stable Graves' hyperthyroidism. Some clones in this sample may be carry-over from other donors' samples.

This clonotype has a count of ten or more. V usage is TRBV5-1 and J usage is TRBJ1-6; D perhaps matches TRBD1 (5 bases). Germline values: CDR1 SGHRS, CDR2 YFSETQ. V lost 4 bases, J lost 0 bases, and 11 bases lay in between. CDR3 length equals 16 residues. This CDR3 reads CASSGDVSSYNSPLHF. CDR3 coding DNA: TGCGCCAGCAGCGGGGACGTAAGCTCCTATAATTCACCCCTCCACTTT.

The chain combines TRBV20-1 with TRBJ2-7, with a weak D call TRBD1 (6 bases). The V and J ends lost 3 bases and 0 bases respectively, with 12 bases between them. The CDR3 runs to 14 residues. Germline V gene data show CDR1 as DFQATT and CDR2 as SNEGSKA (reference sequence). The chain's CDR3 is CSARGDKNSYEQYF. The CDR3 DNA is TGCAGTGCTAGGGGGGACAAAAACTCCTACGAGCAGTACTTC.

The CDR3 sequence is CASSSNTGTSGGYEQYF. DNA for the CDR3: TGCGCCAGCAGCTCTAACACCGGGACTAGCGGGGGCTACGAGCAGTACTTC. This chain links TRBV5-1 with TRBJ2-7; TRBD2 agrees at 14 bases. This CDR3 has 17 amino acids. The junction had 8 bases not matched to a gene; V was cut back by 3 bases and J by 3 bases. CDR1 and CDR2 (germline): SGHRS, YFSETQ.

This clonotype showed up many times. The V call is TRBV12-3 or TRBV12-4, the J call TRBJ1-2; 11 bases align to TRBD1. Trimming cost V 0 bases and J 6 bases; bases outside gene matches: 6. This CDR3 is 16 amino acids long. The CDR3 sequence: CASSLARTGGENGYTF. CDR3 sequence (DNA): TGTGCCAGCAGTTTAGCCCGGACAGGGGGCGAGAATGGCTACACCTTC.

At least ten counts were recorded for this clonotype. The chain has TRBV27 and TRBJ1-6, with TRBD1 identical over 7 bases. This CDR3 region has 14 residues. Germline values: CDR1 MNHEY, CDR2 SMNVEV (reference sequence). V shed 5 bases and J 4 bases; nucleotides not matched to a gene: 2. DNA for the CDR3: TGTGCCAGCAGTCAACAGGGGTATAATTCACCCCTCCACTTT. Residues: CASSQQGYNSPLHF.

This clonotype was detected ten times or more. The chain couples TRBV12-3 or TRBV12-4 to TRBJ2-5; no clear D. V lost 7 bases to trimming and J lost 5 bases, with 17 bases between them. The CDR3 contains 14 residues. The DNA of the CDR3 is TGTGCCAGCAACAGCGCTCCCTCGCCGGAGACCCAGTACTTC. It codes for CASNSAPSPETQYF.

This clonotype has at least ten counts. V and J are TRBV9 and TRBJ2-7; 10 positions match TRBD1. This CDR3 contains 13 residues. V trimming: 6 bases; J trimming: 5 bases; junction bases outside the gene matches: 5. CDR1 and CDR2 (germline): SGDLS, YYNGEE. The CDR3 region has the DNA TGTGCCAGCACCGGGACAGGGGACAACGAGCAGTACTTC. Translation gives CASTGTGDNEQYF.

The V call is TRBV11-1, the J call TRBJ2-7; TRBD1 matches at 7 bases. Per germline, CDR1 SGHAT and CDR2 FQDESV (reference sequence). The V and J ends lost 9 bases and 2 bases, in that order; junction bases with no gene match: 4. The CDR3 runs to 12 residues. The CDR3 protein is CARGDSTYEQYF. Written as DNA, the CDR3 is TGTGCCAGAGGGGACAGCACCTACGAGCAGTACTTC. The full variable domain, with the rest looked up from reference TRBV11-1 and TRBJ2-7, is EAEVAQSPRYKITEKSQAVAFWCDPISGHATLYWYRQILGQGPELLVQFQDESVVDDSQLPKDRFSAERLKGVDSTLKIQPAELGDSAMYLCARGDSTYEQYFGPGTRLTVT.

With regard to this clonotype: One end of the junction is discordant with germline, which a read error may explain. The J gene is TRBJ1-1, the V gene TRBV7-9; D possibly corresponds to TRBD1 (6 bases). CDR3 length equals 15 residues. The germline CDR1 and CDR2 sequences are SEHNR and FQNEAQ (reference sequence). This CDR3 reads CASSLGGGRRAEACF. For the CDR3, the DNA is TGTGCCAGCAGCCTTGGAGGGGGTAGGAGAGCTGAAGCTTGCTTT.

The gene calls are TRBV30 and TRBJ1-2; a weak D match, TRBD1 (5 bases). The CDR3 length is 13 residues. The V end lost 2 bases, the J end lost 10 bases, and 17 bases lay between the germline ends. Germline V gives CDR1 GTSNPN, CDR2 SVGIG (reference sequence). The CDR3 sequence: CAWSPGLGFSYTF. As DNA, the CDR3 is TGTGCCTGGAGTCCGGGACTGGGTTTTTCCTACACCTTC.

This clonotype has only a few counts. The rearrangement links TRBV7-9 to TRBJ2-7; D gene uncertain. Trimming took off 2 bases at V and 6 bases at J, with 14 bases between the two ends. Germline loops: CDR1 SEHNR, CDR2 FQNEAQ (reference sequence). This CDR3 has 14 amino acids. CDR3 amino acids: CASSLNGVGSEQYF. The CDR3 coding sequence is TGTGCCAGCAGCTTAAATGGGGTGGGCTCCGAGCAGTACTTC.

This chain uses TRBV5-1 with TRBJ1-5; no firm D call. Germline values: CDR1 SGHRS, CDR2 YFSETQ. V lost 4 bases and J 1 base, leaving 12 bases between the germline ends. CDR3 size: 15 residues. The CDR3 DNA reads as TGCGCCAGCAGCCCAATCCCCGGGAGCAATCAGCCCCAGCATTTT. Amino acid sequence: CASSPIPGSNQPQHF.

The V and J genes are TRBV12-3 or TRBV12-4 and TRBJ1-1; unclear D gene. This CDR3 contains 13 residues. Trimming took 6 bases from V and 2 from J, leaving 10 bases between them. The CDR3 loop reads CASSPWANTEAFF. The CDR3 DNA reads TGTGCCAGCAGCCCCTGGGCCAACACTGAAGCTTTCTTT.

This clonotype was picked up many times. The chain uses TRBV12-3 or TRBV12-4 and TRBJ2-7; D not resolved. V lost 1 base, J lost 0 bases, and 4 bases lay in between. The CDR3 extends over 13 amino acids. The CDR3 loop is CASSLGHSYEQYF. The CDR3 DNA follows: TGTGCCAGCAGTTTAGGGCACTCCTACGAGCAGTACTTC.

In its sample, this clonotype was seen many times. V is TRBV11-1 and J is TRBJ2-5, with D tentatively TRBD2 (5 bases). Trimming took 5 bases from V and 2 from J, leaving 9 bases between them. Germline V lookup: CDR1 SGHAT, CDR2 FQDESV (reference sequence). The CDR3 length is 13 residues. CDR3 bases: TGTGCCAGCAGCAAGAGGGAACAAGAGACCCAGTACTTC. Amino acids: CASSKREQETQYF.

This clonotype was seen repeatedly, ten times or more. The chain carries TRBV28 and TRBJ2-7; D may be TRBD1 (6 bases). Trimming pared 5 bases from V and 10 bases from J, leaving 15 bases between. This CDR3 region has 12 residues. Germline assignment: CDR1 MDHEN and CDR2 SYDVKM. CDR3 sequence: CASSGTPGTQYF. The CDR3 DNA is TGTGCCAGCAGTGGGACCCCCGGGACACAGTACTTC.

This clonotype was counted between two and nine times. The V gene is TRBV27, the J gene TRBJ2-3; the D gene is possibly TRBD2 (5 bases). CDR1 is MNHEY, CDR2 SMNVEV, per germline (reference sequence). V lost 4 bases to trimming and J lost 4 bases, with 12 bases between them. This CDR3 has 14 amino acids. The DNA of the CDR3 is TGTGCCAGCAGTTCGTTAGCGCGGCCAGATACGCAGTATTTT. It codes for CASSSLARPDTQYF.

This clonotype was recorded at least ten times. This chain connects TRBV20-1 to TRBJ1-2; 9 bases match TRBD1. The CDR3 loop spans 13 amino acids. Germline-derived CDR1 and CDR2 are DFQATT and SNEGSKA (reference sequence). V lost 6 bases and J lost 4; bases outside the gene matches: 6. CDR3 protein: CSAIGQGSYGYTF. CDR3 DNA: TGCAGTGCAATAGGACAGGGGAGCTATGGCTACACCTTC.

This rearrangement joins TRBV6-1 to TRBJ1-1; D may be TRBD1 (6 bases). This CDR3 comprises 15 residues. The ends were cut back, 4 bases at V and 3 bases at J, with 15 bases in the middle. CDR1 is MNHNS, CDR2 SASEGT, per germline. The CDR3 spells CASSASRQVHTEAFF. CDR3 coding DNA: TGTGCCAGCAGTGCCTCTCGACAGGTTCACACTGAAGCTTTCTTT.

This clonotype was counted a few times. CDR3 coding DNA: TGCAGCGTTGTTTGGGGAAACACCATATATTTT. Amino acids: CSVVWGNTIYF. This sequence joins TRBV29-1 and TRBJ1-3, with D unclear. Trimming took off 4 bases at V and 4 bases at J, with 5 bases between the two ends. CDR1 is SQVTM, CDR2 ANQGSEA, per germline. This CDR3 contains 11 residues.

This clonotype was recorded many times. The chain employs TRBV19 and TRBJ1-1, with D perhaps TRBD1 (5 bases). In germline, CDR1 is LNHDA, CDR2 SQIVND (reference sequence). The CDR3 length is 15 residues. V was trimmed by 5 bases and J by 1 base, leaving 14 bases between them. The DNA of the CDR3 is TGTGCCAGTAGTCACCCTCGGGGCGAGAACACTGAAGCTTTCTTT. Protein sequence: CASSHPRGENTEAFF.

The chain joins TRBV6-1 to TRBJ2-7; D remains unclear. CDR3 length: 15 residues. Germline values: CDR1 MNHNS, CDR2 SASEGT. Trimming took 3 bases from V and 2 from J, leaving 14 bases between them. CDR3: CASSENHGSPYEQYF. The CDR3 DNA sequence: TGTGCCAGCAGTGAGAACCATGGTAGCCCCTACGAGCAGTACTTC.

To note about this clonotype: The conserved phenylalanine or tryptophan is not found at the CDR3 terminus, so this likely reflects a read error. The genes are TRBV11-1 and TRBJ1-2, with 7 bases lining up with TRBD1. Germline trimming cut 5 bases from V and 1 base from J; bases unmatched to any gene: 13. Germline V gene sequence: CDR1 SGHAT, CDR2 FQDESV (reference sequence). CDR3 length: 17 amino acids. The CDR3 nucleotides are TGTGCCAGCAGCCCACTTTTGGGGGGACAGAATAACTATGGCTACACCTAC. This translates into CASSPLLGGQNNYGYTY.

The rearrangement links TRBV12-3 or TRBV12-4 to TRBJ1-1; D unresolved. V lost 6 bases and J lost 0, with 8 bases in between. The CDR3 runs to 13 residues. CDR3 protein: CASSWKVNTEAFF. The CDR3 nucleotides are TGTGCCAGCAGCTGGAAGGTGAACACTGAAGCTTTCTTT.

The CDR3 here is CASSDRLYSSYEQYF. In nucleotides, the CDR3 is TGTGCCAGCAGTGACAGACTCTACAGCTCCTACGAGCAGTACTTC. The V gene is TRBV12-3 or TRBV12-4, the J gene TRBJ2-7; D perhaps matches TRBD1 (5 bases). The ends were cut back, 5 bases at V and 0 bases at J, with 14 bases in the middle. The CDR3 loop spans 15 amino acids.

This rearrangement joins TRBV3-1 to TRBJ1-1; D may be TRBD1 (5 bases). The V gene lost 3 bases and the J gene lost 3 bases, with 8 bases spanning the gap. Germline loops: CDR1 LGHDT, CDR2 YNNKEL (reference sequence). The CDR3 contains 13 residues. The CDR3 DNA reads as TGTGCCAGCAGCCAGACAGCATACACTGAAGCTTTCTTT. Amino acid sequence: CASSQTAYTEAFF. The full variable domain, with the rest looked up from reference TRBV3-1 and TRBJ1-1, is DTAVSQTPKYLVTQMGNDKSIKCEQNLGHDTMYWYKQDSKKFLKIMFSYNNKELIINETVPNRFSPKSPDKAHLNLHINSLELGDSAVYFCASSQTAYTEAFFGQGTRLTVV.

This clonotype was counted between two and nine times. J is TRBJ2-4 and V is TRBV9; TRBD2 matches at 8 bases. J lost 0 bases, V lost 0 bases, and 8 bases had no gene match. The length of the CDR3 is 18 residues. Germline V lookup: CDR1 SGDLS, CDR2 YYNGEE. CDR3 in amino acids: CASSVDETSGLAKNIQYF. The CDR3, as DNA: TGTGCCAGCAGCGTAGATGAAACTAGCGGCTTAGCCAAAAACATTCAGTACTTC.

This chain joins TRBV11-1 and TRBJ1-5, with D perhaps matching TRBD1 (5 bases). The CDR3 extends over 13 amino acids. CDR1 and CDR2 from the germline V gene are SGHAT and FQDESV (reference sequence). V was pared by 0 bases and J by 11 bases, with 11 bases between. The CDR3 loop reads CASSLAYGTTQHF. The CDR3 bases are TGTGCCAGCAGCTTAGCATACGGGACTACCCAGCATTTT.